Sequencing of this TCR beta chain was carried out in a study of early T cells in non-severe SARS-CoV-2 infection. Researchers tagged individual cDNA molecules with unique molecular identifiers. TCRdb fed the 5' RACE reads into MiXCR, producing one record per CDR3 protein. The profile shows tens of thousands of distinct CDR3 sequences, roughly 14% of them singletons. This receptor was identified in an adult who was a healthcare worker with PCR-confirmed SARS-CoV-2 infection or an uninfected control (not recorded which). The sequenced sample was whole blood.

CDR3: CASSLFGVNQPQHF. DNA of the CDR3: TGTGCCAGCAGTTTATTTGGGGTAAATCAGCCCCAGCATTTT. The J gene is TRBJ1-5, the V gene TRBV27; D uncertain. Trimming cost V 1 base and J 4 bases, with 8 bases left between them. This CDR3 has 14 residues. From germline, CDR1 is MNHEY and CDR2 SMNVEV (reference sequence).